These 26 T cell receptor beta chains came from one sample sequenced in a study of T cell responses to AZD1222 COVID-19 vaccine. Clones were read by immunoSEQ multiplex PCR, and TCRdb kept only the in-frame ones, dropping some. This repertoire shows about 94,000 clones, over 75% found once; its top ten account for over 10%. Specimen: peripheral blood, collected 28 days after the second AZD1222 dose. The receptors derive from an adult who received the AZD1222 COVID-19 vaccine.

The chain couples TRBV29-1 to TRBJ2-3; 7 nucleotides align to TRBD1. The length of the CDR3 is 13 residues. The V segment lost 4 bases and the J segment 2 bases; nucleotides outside the gene matches: 3. CDR1 SQVTM and CDR2 ANQGSEA come from the germline V gene. CDR3 in amino acids: CSVVQGNTDTQYF. In nucleotides, the CDR3 is TGCAGCGTTGTACAGGGGAACACAGATACGCAGTATTTT.

Only a few counts were recorded for this clone. The rearrangement uses TRBV19 and TRBJ2-6; D ambiguous. The CDR3 is 13 amino acids. The V end lost 5 bases, the J end lost 4 bases, and 6 bases lay between the germline ends. The germline gives CDR1 LNHDA, CDR2 SQIVND (reference sequence). CDR3 residues: CASSSRGANVLTF. CDR3 bases: TGTGCCAGTAGTTCACGGGGGGCCAACGTCCTGACTTTC.

This clone was seen only once. The rearrangement uses TRBV7-9 and TRBJ1-4, with D perhaps TRBD1 (5 bases). Germline CDR1 and CDR2: SEHNR and FQNEAQ (reference sequence). V lost 1 base and J lost 13, with 16 bases in between. The CDR3 length is 14 residues. The CDR3 nucleotides are TGTGCCAGCAGCTTAGAGGGTACGACGGGGGGACTGTTTTTT. This codes for CASSLEGTTGGLFF.

V and J are TRBV7-9 and TRBJ1-2; no clear D gene. The CDR3 is 13 amino acids. V was shortened by 5 bases and J by 4 bases, with 11 bases between the two germline ends. Per germline, CDR1 SEHNR and CDR2 FQNEAQ (reference sequence). The CDR3: CASSEETFYGYTF. In DNA, the CDR3 is TGTGCCAGCAGCGAAGAAACTTTCTATGGCTACACCTTC.

The V call is TRBV7-9, the J call TRBJ2-1; 8 bases match TRBD1. Germline CDR1 SEHNR, CDR2 FQNEAQ (reference sequence). This CDR3 region has 16 residues. V lost 4 bases to trimming and J lost 0 bases; unmatched junction nucleotides: 5. The CDR3 nucleotides read TGTGCCAGCAGCTCCAGGGGGCCTAGCTCCTACAATGAGCAGTTCTTC. Translated, it gives CASSSRGPSSYNEQFF.

The chain couples TRBV11-3 to TRBJ1-3, with a possible D match to TRBD1 (6 bases). CDR3 length: 14 residues. V was cut by 4 bases and J by 6 bases, with 13 bases left in between. Germline V gene lookup returns CDR1 SGHNT and CDR2 YENEEA. The CDR3 DNA is TGTGCCAGCAGCTCCGGACAGTCGGTAAACACCATATATTTT. This sequence encodes CASSSGQSVNTIYF.

This chain joins TRBV15 and TRBJ2-7, with D unresolved. Germline values: CDR1 LNHNV, CDR2 YYDKDF (reference sequence). Trimming removed 2 bases from V and 0 bases from J, with 8 bases in between. This CDR3 is built from 14 residues. This CDR3 reads CATSRRVSSYEQYF. The CDR3 DNA reads as TGTGCCACCAGCAGACGGGTAAGCTCCTACGAGCAGTACTTC.

The genes are TRBV6-6 and TRBJ1-2; TRBD1 agrees at 7 bases. V lost 2 bases to trimming and J lost 8 bases; unmatched junction nucleotides: 11. This CDR3 has 15 residues. Germline CDR1 reads MNHNY; CDR2 reads SVGAGI (reference sequence). The CDR3 DNA follows: TGTGCCAGCAGTTACAGGACAGGATCAGGGAGGGGCTACACCTTC. Translation: CASSYRTGSGRGYTF.

V and J are TRBV11-3 and TRBJ2-2; 10 bases are shared with TRBD2. Germline loops: CDR1 SGHNT, CDR2 YENEEA. This CDR3 is 15 amino acids long. V lost 5 bases, J lost 7 bases, and 7 bases stayed unmatched. CDR3 amino acids: CASSRTSGTGGELFF. In DNA, the CDR3 is TGTGCCAGCAGCAGAACTAGCGGGACAGGCGGGGAGCTGTTTTTT.

The chain has TRBV10-2 and TRBJ1-5; D gene ambiguous. CDR1 is WSHSY and CDR2 is SAAADI in the germline V gene. V lost 2 bases, J lost 4 bases, and 12 bases lay in between. There are 15 residues in the CDR3. CDR3 coding DNA: TGCGCCAGCAGTGAGGACGGGCAGGAAAATCAGCCCCAGCATTTT. As protein: CASSEDGQENQPQHF.

The chain uses TRBV5-1 and TRBJ2-7; D not resolved. Between the trimmed V and J ends, which lost 0 bases and 6 bases, there was a span of 7 bases. The CDR3 runs to 12 residues. Germline V gene lookup returns CDR1 SGHRS and CDR2 YFSETQ. The CDR3 reads CASSLAGSEQYF. In DNA, the CDR3 is TGCGCCAGCAGCTTGGCGGGTTCCGAGCAGTACTTC.

The chain employs TRBV6-6 and TRBJ1-2, with TRBD1 matching over 7 bases. CDR1 MNHNY and CDR2 SVGAGI come from the germline V gene (reference sequence). The CDR3 consists of 14 residues. The junction had 9 bases not matched to a gene; V was cut back by 6 bases and J by 5 bases. CDR3 DNA: TGTGCCAGCAGCCCAGGGGGAGAGGTTTATGGCTACACCTTC. The encoded protein is CASSPGGEVYGYTF.

This clone was recorded only once. The V and J genes are TRBV27 and TRBJ2-7; a possible D gene is TRBD1 (6 bases). The CDR3 sequence is 13 residues long. Trimming took off 4 bases at V and 3 bases at J, with 10 bases between the two ends. CDR1 and CDR2 (germline): MNHEY, SMNVEV (reference sequence). The CDR3 here is CASSSGTYYEQYF. CDR3 DNA sequence: TGTGCCAGCAGTTCAGGGACATACTACGAGCAGTACTTC.

The V and J genes are TRBV4-3 and TRBJ1-1; TRBD1 is a possible D gene (6 bases). Germline V gene lookup returns CDR1 LGHNA and CDR2 YSLEER. The CDR3 totals 19 residues. V was pared by 0 bases and J by 1 base, with 21 bases between. The CDR3 DNA is TGCGCCAGCAGCCAAGATCTCCAGGGGCCTTTGACGTCGAACACTGAAGCTTTCTTT. Its translation is CASSQDLQGPLTSNTEAFF.

The V gene is TRBV7-9, the J gene TRBJ2-6, with D possibly TRBD2 on 6 matching bases. The CDR3 consists of 16 residues. Trimming removed 4 bases at V and 2 bases at J, with 12 bases between. Per the germline V gene, CDR1 is SEHNR and CDR2 is FQNEAQ (reference sequence). For the CDR3, the DNA is TGTGCCAGCAGCTCACGGCGGGGTACTGGGGCCAACGTCCTGACTTTC. Its protein product is CASSSRRGTGANVLTF.

This sequence joins TRBV5-5 and TRBJ2-5; 7 positions match TRBD2. This CDR3 is 13 amino acids long. After removal of 5 bases from V and 5 bases from J, the junction contained 6 bases not matched to a gene. CDR1 and CDR2 (germline): SGHKS, YYEKEE (reference sequence). This CDR3 is CASRGGDRETQYF. In nucleotides, the CDR3 is TGTGCCAGCAGGGGAGGGGATCGGGAGACCCAGTACTTC. Together with reference TRBV5-5 and TRBJ2-5, the CDR3 gives the full variable domain: DAGVTQSPTHLIKTRGQQVTLRCSPISGHKSVSWYQQVLGQGPQFIFQYYEKEERGRGNFPDRFSARQFPNYSSELNVNALLLGDSALYLCASRGGDRETQYFGPGTRLLVL.

V usage is TRBV10-1 and J usage is TRBJ2-3; 7 nucleotides agree with TRBD2. Germline V gives CDR1 WNHNN, CDR2 SYGVQD (reference sequence). With V trimmed by 5 bases and J by 6 bases, 2 bases remained unmatched. The CDR3 contains 12 residues. The CDR3 nucleotides are TGCGCCAGCAGTTTTAGCGGGGATACGCAGTATTTT. Protein sequence: CASSFSGDTQYF.

The gene calls are TRBV24-1 and TRBJ1-1, with unresolved D. Trimming removed 6 bases from V and 3 bases from J, with 1 base in between. From germline, CDR1 is KGHDR and CDR2 SFDVKD. CDR3 length equals 10 residues. In nucleotides, the CDR3 is TGTGCCACCAGTTACACTGAAGCTTTCTTT. It codes for CATSYTEAFF.

The V call is TRBV15, the J call TRBJ1-1; D is ambiguous. Germline CDR1 LNHNV, CDR2 YYDKDF (reference sequence). This CDR3 is built from 13 residues. V dropped 5 bases and J dropped 1 base, with 8 bases sitting between them. CDR3 residues: CATSGRRNTEAFF. The DNA of the CDR3 is TGTGCCACCAGCGGGAGGCGGAACACTGAAGCTTTCTTT.

This clone was seen a single time. This chain uses TRBV6-4 with TRBJ1-1; 7 nucleotides align to TRBD1. Germline CDR1 reads MRHNA; CDR2 reads SNTAGT. With V trimmed by 9 bases and J by 3 bases, 13 bases remained unmatched. This CDR3 has 15 residues. CDR3 sequence (DNA): TGTGCCAGAAACAAAAGAGGGGGCGCAGACACTGAAGCTTTCTTT. Amino acids: CARNKRGGADTEAFF.

The chain recombines TRBV18 with TRBJ2-3; D is perhaps TRBD1 (6 bases). The CDR3 extends over 16 amino acids. Per the germline V gene, CDR1 is KGHSH and CDR2 is LQKENI. Trimming removed 3 bases from V and 0 bases from J, with 13 bases in between. The CDR3 loop is CASSPAGAYSTDTQYF. The CDR3 DNA is TGTGCCAGCTCACCGGCAGGGGCCTATAGCACAGATACGCAGTATTTT.

V gene TRBV19 combines with J gene TRBJ1-5; D not resolved. This CDR3 is 16 amino acids long. Germline-derived CDR1 and CDR2 are LNHDA and SQIVND (reference sequence). V lost 3 bases, J lost 2 bases, and 14 bases lay in between. CDR3 bases: TGTGCCAGTAGTATCCCCGGACGGACCCGCAATCAGCCCCAGCATTTT. Encoded protein: CASSIPGRTRNQPQHF.

The V gene is TRBV13, the J gene TRBJ1-1; D is unclear. This CDR3 is 15 amino acids long. V was trimmed by 2 bases and J by 8 bases, leaving 18 bases between them. Per germline, CDR1 PRHDT and CDR2 FYEKMQ (reference sequence). CDR3: CASSLSLRGVREAFF. In DNA, the CDR3 is TGTGCCAGCAGCTTATCCTTACGCGGGGTGAGGGAAGCTTTCTTT. The complete variable domain, with remaining parts taken from reference TRBV13 and TRBJ1-1, reads AAGVIQSPRHLIKEKRETATLKCYPIPRHDTVYWYQQGPGQDPQFLISFYEKMQSDKGSIPDRFSAQQFSDYHSELNMSSLELGDSALYFCASSLSLRGVREAFFGQGTRLTVV.

The genes are TRBV19 and TRBJ1-1; no definite D call. Germline V gives CDR1 LNHDA, CDR2 SQIVND (reference sequence). With 4 bases removed from V and 2 bases from J, the gap between germline ends came to 8 bases. The CDR3 consists of 13 residues. CDR3 nucleotide sequence: TGTGCCAGTAGTAACGAGGTAAACACTGAAGCTTTCTTT. Amino acids: CASSNEVNTEAFF.

The rearrangement joins TRBV7-8 to TRBJ2-7, with 12 bases aligning to TRBD1. CDR3 length equals 15 residues. The ends lost 5 bases at V and 4 bases at J; junction bases unmatched: 6. Per germline, CDR1 SGHVS and CDR2 FQNEAQ. This CDR3 reads CASSPKGQGAYEQYF. The CDR3 nucleotides read TGTGCCAGCAGCCCAAAGGGACAGGGGGCTTACGAGCAGTACTTC. Variable domain in full (rest from reference TRBV7-8 and TRBJ2-7): GAGVSQSPRYKVAKRGQDVALRCDPISGHVSLFWYQQALGQGPEFLTYFQNEAQLDKSGLPSDRFFAERPEGSVSTLKIQRTQQEDSAVYLCASSPKGQGAYEQYFGPGTRLTVT.

The CDR3 reads CASSQEAGTYEQYF. The CDR3 DNA reads as TGTGCCAGCAGCCAAGAAGCGGGAACGTACGAGCAGTACTTC. The chain joins TRBV4-2 to TRBJ2-7, with 7 bases that match TRBD2. The germline gives CDR1 LGHNA, CDR2 YNFKEQ. J gave up 4 bases and V 0 bases, and 3 bases lay outside the gene matches. The CDR3 extends over 14 amino acids.